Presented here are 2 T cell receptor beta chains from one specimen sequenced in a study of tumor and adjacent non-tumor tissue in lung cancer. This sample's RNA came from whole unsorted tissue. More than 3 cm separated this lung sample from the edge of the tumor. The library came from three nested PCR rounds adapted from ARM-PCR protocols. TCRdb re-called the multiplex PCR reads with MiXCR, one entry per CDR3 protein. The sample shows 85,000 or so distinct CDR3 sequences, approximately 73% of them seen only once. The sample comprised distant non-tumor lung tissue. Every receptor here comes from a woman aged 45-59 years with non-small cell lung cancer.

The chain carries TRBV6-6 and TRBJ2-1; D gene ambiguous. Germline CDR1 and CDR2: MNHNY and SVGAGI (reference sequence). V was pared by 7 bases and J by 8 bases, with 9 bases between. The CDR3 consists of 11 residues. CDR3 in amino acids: CASTPKDEQFF. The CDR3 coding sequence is TGTGCCAGCACCCCTAAGGATGAGCAGTTCTTC.

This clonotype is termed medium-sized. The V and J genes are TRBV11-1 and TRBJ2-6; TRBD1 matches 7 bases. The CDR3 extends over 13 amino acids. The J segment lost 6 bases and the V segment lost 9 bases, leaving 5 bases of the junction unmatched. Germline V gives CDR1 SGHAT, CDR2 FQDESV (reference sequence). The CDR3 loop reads CASSTGEANVLTF. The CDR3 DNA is TGTGCCAGTTCCACAGGGGAGGCCAACGTCCTGACTTTC.